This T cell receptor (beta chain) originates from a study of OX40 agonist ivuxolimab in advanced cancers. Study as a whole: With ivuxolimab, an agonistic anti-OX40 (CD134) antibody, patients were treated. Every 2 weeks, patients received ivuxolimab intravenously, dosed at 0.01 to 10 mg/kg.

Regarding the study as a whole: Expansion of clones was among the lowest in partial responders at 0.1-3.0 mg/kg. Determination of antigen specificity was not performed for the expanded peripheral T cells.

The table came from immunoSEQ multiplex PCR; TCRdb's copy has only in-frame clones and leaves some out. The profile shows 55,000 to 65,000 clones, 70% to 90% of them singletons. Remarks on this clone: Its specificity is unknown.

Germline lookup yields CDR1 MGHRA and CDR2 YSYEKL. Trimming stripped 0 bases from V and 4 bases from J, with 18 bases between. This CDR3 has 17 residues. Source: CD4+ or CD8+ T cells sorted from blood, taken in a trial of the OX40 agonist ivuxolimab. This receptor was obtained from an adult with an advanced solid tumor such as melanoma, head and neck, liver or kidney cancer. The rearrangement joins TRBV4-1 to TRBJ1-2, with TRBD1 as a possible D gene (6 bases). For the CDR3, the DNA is TGCGCCAGCAGCCAAGACCCGCGGGCAGGGGCTGGCTATGGCTACACCTTC. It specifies CASSQDPRAGAGYGYTF.